One and the same sample provided the 25 T cell receptor beta chains below, sequenced in a study of OX40 agonist ivuxolimab in advanced cancers. Sequencing was performed with immunoSEQ multiplex PCR; in TCRdb, only in-frame clones are kept and a portion is missing. The sample carries about 65,000 clones, around nine tenths recorded once. Material: CD4+ or CD8+ T cells sorted from blood, obtained in a trial of the OX40 agonist ivuxolimab. The receptor source for this set is an adult with an advanced solid tumor such as melanoma, head and neck, liver or kidney cancer.

DNA for the CDR3: TGTGCCAGCAGCCCAGGACAGGAATCGGGCTATGGCTACACCTTC. Its protein is CASSPGQESGYGYTF. The chain employs TRBV11-2 and TRBJ1-2; TRBD1 matches 7 bases. Germline lookup yields CDR1 SGHAT and CDR2 FQNNGV. CDR3 length: 15 residues. The ends lost 5 bases at V and 4 bases at J; junction bases unmatched: 10.

This chain joins TRBV18 and TRBJ2-3, with 12 bases identical to TRBD2. Germline CDR1 and CDR2: KGHSH and LQKENI. With 7 bases clipped from V and 5 bases from J, the junction kept 7 bases outside the gene matches. This CDR3 has 15 amino acids. CDR3: CASLPGLAGEDTQYF. DNA for the CDR3: TGTGCCAGCTTGCCGGGACTAGCGGGTGAAGATACGCAGTATTTT. Filled out from reference TRBV18 and TRBJ2-3, the complete variable domain reads NAGVMQNPRHLVRRRGQEARLRCSPMKGHSHVYWYRQLPEEGLKFMVYLQKENIIDESGMPKERFSAEFPKEGPSILRIQQVVRGDSAAYFCASLPGLAGEDTQYFGPGTRLTVL.

The CDR3 here is CASSQVVTLTGNEKLFF. The CDR3 DNA reads TGCGCCAGCAGCCAAGTAGTGACGCTGACCGGGAATGAAAAACTGTTTTTT. The chain couples TRBV4-3 to TRBJ1-4; D is unclear. The germline CDR1 and CDR2 sequences are LGHNA and YSLEER. Trimming pared 1 base from V and 5 bases from J, leaving 17 bases between. The CDR3 has 17 residues.

This clone was seen a single time. This chain connects TRBV7-9 to TRBJ2-1; 7 positions match TRBD2. This CDR3 region has 15 residues. With 4 bases clipped from V and 4 bases from J, the junction kept 7 bases outside the gene matches. The germline gives CDR1 SEHNR, CDR2 FQNEAQ (reference sequence). In DNA, the CDR3 is TGTGCCAGCAGCTCCCAGGGAGGGGATTACAATGAGCAGTTCTTC. Its protein is CASSSQGGDYNEQFF.

This clone showed up just a few times. At one end the junction does not follow the germline gene, possibly because of a read error. This sequence joins TRBV9 and TRBJ1-4, with TRBD1 identical over 7 bases. CDR1 and CDR2 (germline): SGDLS, YYNGEE. The CDR3 has 18 amino acids. The CDR3 sequence is CASSVAYPTGAGSENLFF. For the CDR3, the DNA is TGTGCCAGCAGCGTAGCTTACCCAACAGGGGCGGGTAGTGAAAATCTGTTTTTT. Full variable domain (rest looked up from reference TRBV9 and TRBJ1-4): DSGVTQTPKHLITATGQRVTLRCSPRSGDLSVYWYQQSLDQGLQFLIQYYNGEERAKGNILERFSAQQFPDLHSELNLSSLELGDSALYFCASSVAYPTGAGSENLFFGSGTQLSVL.

This chain connects TRBV7-3 to TRBJ2-3, with D hard to call. The CDR3 sequence is 12 residues long. V lost 5 bases, J lost 6 bases, and 9 bases lay in between. The germline V gene encodes CDR1 SGHTA and CDR2 FQGTGA. DNA for the CDR3: TGTGCCAGCAGCGTAAATGGTGATACGCAGTATTTT. Its translation: CASSVNGDTQYF.

The J gene is TRBJ2-6, the V gene TRBV6-1; D not resolved. This CDR3 is built from 16 residues. Germline V gene lookup returns CDR1 MNHNS and CDR2 SASEGT. The germline V and J ends were trimmed by 3 bases and 0 bases, with 9 bases remaining between them. The CDR3 DNA sequence: TGTGCCAGCAGTGACAACCTGGGCTCTGGGGCCAACGTCCTGACTTTC. It is translated as CASSDNLGSGANVLTF.

This sequence joins TRBV5-4 and TRBJ2-1, with 7 bases aligning to TRBD2. The CDR3 length is 15 residues. Trimming took 6 bases from V and 0 from J; bases not matched to a gene: 6. Germline lookup yields CDR1 SGHNT and CDR2 YYREEE (reference sequence). This chain's CDR3 is CASTTGGISYNEQFF. As DNA, the CDR3 is TGTGCCAGCACCACGGGGGGAATCTCCTACAATGAGCAGTTCTTC.

This chain joins TRBV5-1 and TRBJ1-1; D possibly corresponds to TRBD1 (6 bases). Germline loops: CDR1 SGHRS, CDR2 YFSETQ. V lost 1 base and J lost 5, with 9 bases in between. The CDR3 totals 13 residues. CDR3 bases: TGCGCCAGCAGCTTGCGAGGGGGGACTGAAGCTTTCTTT. This encodes CASSLRGGTEAFF.

This chain links TRBV5-1 with TRBJ1-1; TRBD1 might be the D (6 bases). Deletions cut 4 bases from V and 4 bases from J, with 14 bases between. The CDR3 spans 14 residues. Germline-derived CDR1 and CDR2 are SGHRS and YFSETQ. The CDR3 sequence is CASSTYDRITEAFF. The CDR3 DNA reads TGCGCCAGCAGCACTTACGACAGGATCACTGAAGCTTTCTTT.

DNA of the CDR3: TGTGCCAGCATTCCGACCGCGGGGGCGGGTACTGAAGCTTTCTTT. Amino acid sequence: CASIPTAGAGTEAFF. The rearrangement uses TRBV2 and TRBJ1-1; possible D gene TRBD1, 6 bases. Trimming removed 7 bases at V and 5 bases at J, with 20 bases between. The CDR3 covers 15 residues. Per germline, CDR1 SNHLY and CDR2 FYNNEI.

This chain links TRBV5-1 with TRBJ1-6; 8 bases fit TRBD1. After removal of 4 bases from V and 7 bases from J, the junction contained 10 bases not matched to a gene. The CDR3 has 16 residues. CDR1 and CDR2 (germline): SGHRS, YFSETQ. CDR3 protein: CASSPGGEGWNSPLHF. The CDR3 region has the DNA TGCGCCAGCAGCCCAGGGGGCGAGGGGTGGAATTCACCCCTCCACTTT.

V gene TRBV19 combines with J gene TRBJ1-4, with D perhaps TRBD1 (6 bases). Germline CDR1 reads LNHDA; CDR2 reads SQIVND (reference sequence). V lost 2 bases to trimming and J lost 7 bases, with 14 bases between them. CDR3 size: 15 residues. CDR3 sequence: CASSILGGLGEKLFF. The DNA of the CDR3 is TGTGCCAGTAGTATACTCGGGGGGCTAGGTGAAAAACTGTTTTTT.

The count of this clone is one. The genes are TRBV4-2 and TRBJ2-1; TRBD2 agrees at 9 bases. This CDR3 spans 17 amino acids. Per the germline V gene, CDR1 is LGHNA and CDR2 is YNFKEQ. J was trimmed by 3 bases and V by 0 bases; bases with no gene match: 6. This CDR3 is CASSQDLGSGGYNEQFF. As DNA, the CDR3 is TGTGCCAGCAGCCAAGATCTTGGTAGCGGGGGCTACAATGAGCAGTTCTTC.

This chain connects TRBV6-6 to TRBJ1-6; 7 bases match TRBD1. V gave up 7 bases and J gave up 7 bases; unmatched junction bases: 7. CDR1 is MNHNY, CDR2 SVGAGI, per germline (reference sequence). There are 14 residues in the CDR3. CDR3 sequence: CASTRQGWNSPLHF. The CDR3 bases are TGTGCCAGCACTAGACAGGGATGGAATTCACCCCTCCACTTT.

The genes are TRBV19 and TRBJ2-3, with 7 positions matching TRBD2. V dropped 1 base and J dropped 6; count of bases not matched to a gene: 10. CDR1 LNHDA and CDR2 SQIVND come from the germline V gene (reference sequence). This CDR3 has 16 residues. The CDR3 nucleotides are TGTGCCAGTAGTATAGGGGGGGGACCCAGAGGGGATACGCAGTATTTT. Its translation is CASSIGGGPRGDTQYF.

The chain joins TRBV30 to TRBJ1-6; possibly TRBD1 for D (5 bases). The CDR3 spans 18 residues. Deletions cut 4 bases from V and 6 bases from J, with 25 bases between. CDR1 GTSNPN and CDR2 SVGIG come from the germline V gene (reference sequence). The CDR3 loop reads CAWTFVGTGTYLNSPLHF. CDR3 DNA sequence: TGTGCCTGGACCTTTGTGGGGACCGGGACCTACCTTAATTCACCCCTCCACTTT.

The genes are TRBV6-1 and TRBJ2-3; 8 bases fit TRBD1. Germline V gene data show CDR1 as MNHNS and CDR2 as SASEGT. The CDR3 totals 13 residues. V was clipped by 3 bases and J by 5 bases; unmatched bases: 1. CDR3 loop: CASSEDRVDTQYF. The CDR3 DNA follows: TGTGCCAGCAGTGAGGACAGGGTAGATACGCAGTATTTT.

This chain uses TRBV14 with TRBJ1-2; possibly TRBD1 for D (5 bases). CDR1 is SGHDN, CDR2 FVKESK, per germline. Deletions cut 4 bases from V and 2 bases from J, with 17 bases between. This CDR3 spans 16 amino acids. CDR3 residues: CASSPVGWQGNYGYTF. In nucleotides, the CDR3 is TGTGCCAGCAGCCCGGTCGGTTGGCAGGGCAACTATGGCTACACCTTC.

The CDR3 coding sequence is TGTGCCAGCAGCTTAGCGAACAGGGTGGGTGCAGATACGCAGTATTTT. It yields the protein CASSLANRVGADTQYF. This chain uses TRBV7-6 with TRBJ2-3, with D maybe TRBD1 (6 bases). There are 16 residues in the CDR3. Deletions cut 0 bases from V and 4 bases from J, with 14 bases between. CDR1 is SGHVS and CDR2 is FNYEAQ in the germline V gene.

The genes are TRBV27 and TRBJ1-2; D is possibly TRBD1 (5 bases). Germline assignment: CDR1 MNHEY and CDR2 SMNVEV (reference sequence). V lost 6 bases and J 0 bases, leaving 17 bases between the germline ends. This CDR3 region has 16 residues. The CDR3 here is CASSSYGGGANYGYTF. CDR3 DNA: TGTGCCAGCAGCTCCTACGGGGGAGGAGCTAACTATGGCTACACCTTC.

This sequence joins TRBV2 and TRBJ2-3, with D perhaps matching TRBD2 (5 bases). Trimming stripped 10 bases from V and 5 bases from J, with 10 bases between. This CDR3 has 11 residues. The germline gives CDR1 SNHLY, CDR2 FYNNEI. CDR3 in DNA: TGTGCCACCGCCGGGGAAGATACGCAGTATTTT. Protein sequence: CATAGEDTQYF.

The chain uses TRBV6-6 and TRBJ1-1, with a tentative D call TRBD1 (6 bases). This CDR3 contains 15 residues. Trimming took off 4 bases at V and 1 base at J, with 13 bases between the two ends. In germline, CDR1 is MNHNY, CDR2 SVGAGI (reference sequence). CDR3 amino acids: CASSSRGPPNTEAFF. As DNA, the CDR3 is TGTGCCAGCAGTTCCAGGGGACCCCCGAACACTGAAGCTTTCTTT.

This chain connects TRBV7-2 to TRBJ2-5; 7 bases map to TRBD2. This CDR3 contains 14 residues. CDR1 and CDR2 from the germline V gene are SGHTA and FQGNSA. Trimming took 7 bases from V and 5 from J; bases not matched to a gene: 10. The CDR3 reads CASNPETSRETQYF. The CDR3 nucleotides are TGTGCCAGCAACCCGGAGACTAGCAGGGAGACCCAGTACTTC. Looking up the rest from reference TRBV7-2 and TRBJ2-5 gives the full variable domain: GAGVSQSPSNKVTEKGKDVELRCDPISGHTALYWYRQSLGQGLEFLIYFQGNSAPDKSGLPSDRFSAERTGGSVSTLTIQRTQQEDSAVYLCASNPETSRETQYFGPGTRLLVL.

This rearrangement joins TRBV2 to TRBJ2-1, with D possibly matching TRBD1 (6 bases). Per germline, CDR1 SNHLY and CDR2 FYNNEI. The germline V and J ends were trimmed by 6 bases and 9 bases, with 15 bases remaining between them. There are 13 residues in the CDR3. The CDR3 sequence: CASRGRGGGEQFF. CDR3 coding DNA: TGTGCCAGCAGGGGTCGTGGGGGCGGTGAGCAGTTCTTC.